These T cell receptor beta chains were read from a single sample in a study of identical twins. TCRdb passed the 5' RACE reads through MiXCR, listing each CDR3 protein once. The data hold some 590,000 distinct CDR3 sequences, with around 9.6% observed a single time. The same sample was also studied in work on yellow fever vaccine responses in identical twins.

Source material: PBMCs. All receptors come from a woman aged 18-35 years in good health. Both conserved end residues are trimmed from each CDR3. The D gene is left open where the match is weak.

V: TRBV7-2
D: .
CDR3: ASSTGAVTEAF

V: TRBV7-2
D: .
CDR3: ASRREAGPGNTIY

V: TRBV7-2
D: .
CDR3: ASSKPFREQY

V: TRBV5-6
D: .
CDR3: ASSAQGIDTQY

V: TRBV7-8
D: .
CDR3: ASRPRPGNEKLF

V: TRBV7-9
D: TRBD2
CDR3: ASSIAGGLRAGELF

V: TRBV5-1
D: TRBD2
CDR3: ASSWDYNSYNEQF

V: TRBV6-2/TRBV6-3
D: .
CDR3: ASSYGRETQY

V: TRBV5-6
D: TRBD1
CDR3: ASSPGQGASYEQY

V: TRBV7-8
D: .
CDR3: ASRPLGGNQPQH

V: TRBV27
D: TRBD1
CDR3: ASSLTGAPGYEQY

V: TRBV24-1
D: .
CDR3: ATSEPTVDQPQH

V: TRBV7-9
D: TRBD2
CDR3: ASSPARLAGVNEQY

V: TRBV12-3/TRBV12-4
D: TRBD2
CDR3: ASSPGLAGEYNEQF

V: TRBV21-1
D: .
CDR3: ASSKVRPGPHTQY

V: TRBV12-3/TRBV12-4
D: .
CDR3: ASSLPVTGELF

V: TRBV5-5
D: TRBD2
CDR3: ASSVTSGRSADTQY

V: TRBV7-9
D: TRBD1
CDR3: ASSPRDRVPEQY

V: TRBV27
D: TRBD2
CDR3: ASNRGVNNEQF

V: TRBV5-1
D: .
CDR3: ASSSGETGELF

V: TRBV7-2
D: TRBD1
CDR3: ASSPDRLNTGELF

V: TRBV29-1
D: .
CDR3: SVATGHDEQY

V: TRBV10-3
D: .
CDR3: AISWTIEETQF

V: TRBV5-1
D: TRBD2
CDR3: ASSQTSGGLQETQY

V: TRBV2
D: TRBD1
CDR3: ASSDFGTGYNEQF

V: TRBV2
D: TRBD2
CDR3: ASSEGSGSTGELF

V: TRBV4-3
D: TRBD2
CDR3: ASSQELWVAGEY

V: TRBV20-1
D: .
CDR3: SARNLGVQSGANVLT

V: TRBV2
D: .
CDR3: ASSPRTNSYEQY

V: TRBV5-6
D: .
CDR3: ASSRTVSYEQY

V: TRBV4-1
D: TRBD1
CDR3: ASSQDLGTGGMSQY

V: TRBV7-2
D: .
CDR3: ASSLGSGFQGEAF

V: TRBV20-1
D: .
CDR3: SAAGQIGYEQY

V: TRBV9
D: .
CDR3: ASSVRGTSRGGELF

V: TRBV5-1
D: TRBD1
CDR3: ASSSTGQGG

V: TRBV29-1
D: .
CDR3: SVVRQLNTEAF

V: TRBV29-1
D: TRBD1
CDR3: SAADRPPALGEQY

V: TRBV10-3
D: .
CDR3: AISRSTDTQY

V: TRBV9
D: .
CDR3: ASSVRQTRLNEQF

V: TRBV20-1
D: .
CDR3: SAGHRASETQY

V: TRBV27
D: TRBD2
CDR3: ASSYERESYEQY

V: TRBV7-3
D: TRBD2
CDR3: ASSLSTVREGREQF

V: TRBV5-1
D: .
CDR3: ASSSSPTGNTEAF

V: TRBV15
D: .
CDR3: ATSRGTRESVETQY

V: TRBV4-1
D: TRBD2
CDR3: ASSHGISGRASEQY

V: TRBV15
D: TRBD1
CDR3: ATSRDLRQGSYGYT

V: TRBV11-1
D: .
CDR3: ASSLVDKGLSSYNSPLH

V: TRBV4-1
D: TRBD1
CDR3: ASSQGTGEALVH

V: TRBV24-1
D: .
CDR3: ATSDPRQGLRY

V: TRBV29-1
D: TRBD2
CDR3: SVEGTSGRAPFYEQY

V: TRBV4-3
D: .
CDR3: ASSRWPTGELF

V: TRBV20-1
D: TRBD1
CDR3: SALRDRFTGELF

V: TRBV6-1
D: .
CDR3: ASRQGLAGELF